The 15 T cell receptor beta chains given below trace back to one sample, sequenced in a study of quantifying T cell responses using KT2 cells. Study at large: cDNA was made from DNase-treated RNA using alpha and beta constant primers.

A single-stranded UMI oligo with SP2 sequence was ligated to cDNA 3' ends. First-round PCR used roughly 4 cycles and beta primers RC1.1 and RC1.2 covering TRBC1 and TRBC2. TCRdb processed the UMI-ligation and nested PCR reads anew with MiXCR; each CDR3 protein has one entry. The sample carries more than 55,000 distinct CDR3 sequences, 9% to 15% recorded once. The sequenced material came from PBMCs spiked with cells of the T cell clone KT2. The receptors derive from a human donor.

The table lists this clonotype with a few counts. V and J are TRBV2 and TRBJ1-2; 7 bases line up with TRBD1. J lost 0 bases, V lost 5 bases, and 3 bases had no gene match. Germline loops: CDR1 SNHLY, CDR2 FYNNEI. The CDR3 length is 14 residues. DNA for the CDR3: TGTGCCAGCAGTCCAGGGGGAACTAACTATGGCTACACCTTC. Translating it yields CASSPGGTNYGYTF.

For the CDR3, the DNA is TGTGCCAGCAGCTTAGCGCCTAGCAATGAGCAGTTCTTC. The encoded protein is CASSLAPSNEQFF. The rearrangement joins TRBV7-8 to TRBJ2-1; D not certain. V was shortened by 0 bases and J by 6 bases, with 6 bases between the two germline ends. Looked up from germline, CDR1 is SGHVS and CDR2 is FQNEAQ. The CDR3 runs to 13 residues.

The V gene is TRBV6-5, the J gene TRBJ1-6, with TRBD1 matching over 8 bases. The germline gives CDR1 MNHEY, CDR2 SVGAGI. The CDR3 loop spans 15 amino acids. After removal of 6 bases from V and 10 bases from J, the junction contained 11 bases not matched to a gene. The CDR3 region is CASRAGGPLSSPLHF. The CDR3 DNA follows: TGTGCCAGCAGGGCAGGGGGCCCGCTATCGTCACCCCTCCACTTT.

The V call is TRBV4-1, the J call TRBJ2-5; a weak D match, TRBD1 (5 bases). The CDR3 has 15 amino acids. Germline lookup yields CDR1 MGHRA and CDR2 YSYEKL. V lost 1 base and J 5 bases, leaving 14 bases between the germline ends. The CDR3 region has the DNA TGCGCCAGCAGCCAAGCTTGGGGCAGTGGGGAGACCCAGTACTTC. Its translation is CASSQAWGSGETQYF.

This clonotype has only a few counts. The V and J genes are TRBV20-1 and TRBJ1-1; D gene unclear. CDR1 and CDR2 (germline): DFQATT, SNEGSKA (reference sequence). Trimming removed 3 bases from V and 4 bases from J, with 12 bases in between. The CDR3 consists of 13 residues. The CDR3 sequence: CSARRGSFTEAFF. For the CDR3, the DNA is TGCAGTGCTAGGAGAGGGTCGTTCACTGAAGCTTTCTTT.

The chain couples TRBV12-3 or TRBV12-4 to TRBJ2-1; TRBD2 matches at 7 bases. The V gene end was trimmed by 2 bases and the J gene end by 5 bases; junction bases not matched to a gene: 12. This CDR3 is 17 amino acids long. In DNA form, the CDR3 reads TGTGCCAGCAGTTTATACGGCCCAGCGGGAATAGACAATGAGCAGTTCTTC. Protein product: CASSLYGPAGIDNEQFF.

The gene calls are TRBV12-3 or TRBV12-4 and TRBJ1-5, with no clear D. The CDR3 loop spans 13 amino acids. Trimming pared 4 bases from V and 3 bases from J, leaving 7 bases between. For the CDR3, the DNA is TGTGCCAGCAGTTGGCAGGCCAATCAGCCCCAGCATTTT. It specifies CASSWQANQPQHF.

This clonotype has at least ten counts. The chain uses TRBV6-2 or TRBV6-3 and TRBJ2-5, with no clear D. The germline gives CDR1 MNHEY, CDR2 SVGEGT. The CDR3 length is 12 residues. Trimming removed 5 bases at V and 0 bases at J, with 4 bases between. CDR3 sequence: CASSRDQETQYF. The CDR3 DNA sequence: TGTGCCAGCAGTAGGGACCAAGAGACCCAGTACTTC.

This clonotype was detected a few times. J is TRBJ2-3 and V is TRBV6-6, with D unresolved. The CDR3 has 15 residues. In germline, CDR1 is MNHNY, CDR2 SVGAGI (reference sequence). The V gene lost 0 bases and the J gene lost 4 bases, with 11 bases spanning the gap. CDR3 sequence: CASSYSPPDPDTQYF. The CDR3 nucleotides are TGTGCCAGCAGTTACTCCCCCCCCGATCCAGATACGCAGTATTTT.

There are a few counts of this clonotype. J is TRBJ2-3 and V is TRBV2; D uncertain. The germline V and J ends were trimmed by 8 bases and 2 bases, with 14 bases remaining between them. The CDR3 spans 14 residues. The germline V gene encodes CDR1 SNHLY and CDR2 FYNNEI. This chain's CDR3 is CASGKEASTDTQYF. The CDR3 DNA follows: TGTGCCAGCGGAAAGGAAGCCTCCACAGATACGCAGTATTTT.

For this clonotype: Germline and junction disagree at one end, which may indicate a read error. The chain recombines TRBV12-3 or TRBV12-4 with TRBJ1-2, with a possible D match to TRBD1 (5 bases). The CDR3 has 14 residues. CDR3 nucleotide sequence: TGTGTCAGCAGTCCCCCGACAGCGAACTATGGCTACACCTTC. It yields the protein CVSSPPTANYGYTF.

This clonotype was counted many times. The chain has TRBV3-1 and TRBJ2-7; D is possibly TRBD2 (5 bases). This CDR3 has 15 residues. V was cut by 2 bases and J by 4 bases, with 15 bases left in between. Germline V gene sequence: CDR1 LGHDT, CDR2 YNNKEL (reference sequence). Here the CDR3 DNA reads TGTGCCAGCAGCCAATCTGGACGGGATCCTTACGAGCAGTACTTC. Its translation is CASSQSGRDPYEQYF.

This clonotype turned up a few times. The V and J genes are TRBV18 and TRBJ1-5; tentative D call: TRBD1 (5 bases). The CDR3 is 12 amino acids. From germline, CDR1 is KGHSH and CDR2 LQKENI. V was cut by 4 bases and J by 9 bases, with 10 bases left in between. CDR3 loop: CASSLGGGPQHF. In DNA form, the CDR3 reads TGTGCCAGCTCACTCGGTGGGGGGCCCCAGCATTTT.

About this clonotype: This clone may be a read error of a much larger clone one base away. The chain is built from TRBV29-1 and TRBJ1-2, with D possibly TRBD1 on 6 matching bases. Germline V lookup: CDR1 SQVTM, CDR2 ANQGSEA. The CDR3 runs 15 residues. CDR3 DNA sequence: TGCAGCGTTGAGTTGGTGGGACAAAAACAGGACGGCTACAACTTC. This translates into CSVELVGQKQDGYNF.

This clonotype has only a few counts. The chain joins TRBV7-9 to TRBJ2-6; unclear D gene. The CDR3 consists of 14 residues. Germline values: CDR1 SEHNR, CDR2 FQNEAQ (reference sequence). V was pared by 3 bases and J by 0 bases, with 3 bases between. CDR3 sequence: CASSLYSGANVLTF. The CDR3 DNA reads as TGTGCCAGCAGCTTGTACTCTGGGGCCAACGTCCTGACTTTC. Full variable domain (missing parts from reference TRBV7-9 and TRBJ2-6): DTGVSQNPRHKITKRGQNVTFRCDPISEHNRLYWYRQTLGQGPEFLTYFQNEAQLEKSRLLSDRFSAERPKGSFSTLEIQRTEQGDSAMYLCASSLYSGANVLTFGAGSRLTVL.